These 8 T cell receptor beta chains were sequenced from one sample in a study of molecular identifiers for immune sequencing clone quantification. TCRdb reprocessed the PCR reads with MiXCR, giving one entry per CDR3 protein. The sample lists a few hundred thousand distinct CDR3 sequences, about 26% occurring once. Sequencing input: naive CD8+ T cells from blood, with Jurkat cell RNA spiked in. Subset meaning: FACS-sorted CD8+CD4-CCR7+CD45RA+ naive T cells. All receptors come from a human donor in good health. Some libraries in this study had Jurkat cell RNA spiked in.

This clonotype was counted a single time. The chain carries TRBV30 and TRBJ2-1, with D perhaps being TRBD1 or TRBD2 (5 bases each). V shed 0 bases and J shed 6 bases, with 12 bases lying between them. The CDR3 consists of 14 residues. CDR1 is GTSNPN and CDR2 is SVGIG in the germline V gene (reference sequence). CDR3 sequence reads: CAWSVGDACNEQFF. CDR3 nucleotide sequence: TGTGCCTGGAGTGTCGGGGACGCCTGCAATGAGCAGTTCTTC.

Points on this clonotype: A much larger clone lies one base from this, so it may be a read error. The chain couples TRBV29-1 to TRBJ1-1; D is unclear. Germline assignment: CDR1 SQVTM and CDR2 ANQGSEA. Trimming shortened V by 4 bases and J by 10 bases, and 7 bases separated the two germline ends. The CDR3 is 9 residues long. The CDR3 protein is CSVAPAAFF. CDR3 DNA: TGCAGCGTTGCCCCTGCAGCTTTCTTT.

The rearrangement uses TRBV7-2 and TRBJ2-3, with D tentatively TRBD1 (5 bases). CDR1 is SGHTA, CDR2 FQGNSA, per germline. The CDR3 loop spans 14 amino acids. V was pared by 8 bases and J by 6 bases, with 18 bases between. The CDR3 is CASHAGHVPDTQYF. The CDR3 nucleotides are TGTGCCAGCCACGCAGGGCACGTCCCGGATACGCAGTATTTT.

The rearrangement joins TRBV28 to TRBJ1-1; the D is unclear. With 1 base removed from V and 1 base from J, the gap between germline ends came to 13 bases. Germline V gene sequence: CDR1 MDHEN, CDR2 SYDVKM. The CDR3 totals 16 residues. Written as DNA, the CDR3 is TGTGCCAGCAGTTTATTCTTTGCGGGCCGGAACACTGAAGCTTTCTTT. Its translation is CASSLFFAGRNTEAFF.

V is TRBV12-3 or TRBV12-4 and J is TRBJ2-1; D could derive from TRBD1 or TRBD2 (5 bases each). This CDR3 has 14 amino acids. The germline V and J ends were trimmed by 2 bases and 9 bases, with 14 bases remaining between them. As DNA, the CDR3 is TGTGCCAGCAGTTTATGGGACGGGGTTCCTGAGCAGTTCTTC. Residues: CASSLWDGVPEQFF.

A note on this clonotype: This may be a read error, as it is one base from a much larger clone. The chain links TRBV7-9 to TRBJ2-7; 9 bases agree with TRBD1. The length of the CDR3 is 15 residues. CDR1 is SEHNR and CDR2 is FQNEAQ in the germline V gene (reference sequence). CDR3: CASSYGTGLLYEQCF. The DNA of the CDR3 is TGTGCCAGCAGCTACGGGACAGGGCTGCTCTACGAGCAGTGCTTC. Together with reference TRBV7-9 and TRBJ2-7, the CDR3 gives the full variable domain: DTGVSQNPRHKITKRGQNVTFRCDPISEHNRLYWYRQTLGQGPEFLTYFQNEAQLEKSRLLSDRFSAERPKGSFSTLEIQRTEQGDSAMYLCASSYGTGLLYEQCFGPGTRLTVT.

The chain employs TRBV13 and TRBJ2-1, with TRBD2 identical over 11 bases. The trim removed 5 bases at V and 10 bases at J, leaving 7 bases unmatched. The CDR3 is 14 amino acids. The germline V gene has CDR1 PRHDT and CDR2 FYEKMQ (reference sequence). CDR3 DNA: TGTGCCAGCAGCCCGCTAGCGGGAGGCCACGAGCAGTTCTTC. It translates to CASSPLAGGHEQFF.

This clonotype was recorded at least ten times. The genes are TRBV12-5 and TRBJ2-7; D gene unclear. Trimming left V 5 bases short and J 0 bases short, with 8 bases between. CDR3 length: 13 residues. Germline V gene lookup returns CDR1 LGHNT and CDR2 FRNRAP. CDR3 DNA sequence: TGTGCTAGTGGTCCGCCATCCTCCTACGAGCAGTACTTC. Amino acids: CASGPPSSYEQYF.